These 6 T cell receptor beta chains share one sample of origin, sequenced in a study of T cell repertoires in cytomegalovirus infection. Antigens of these TCRs are unknown. One entry per CDR3 protein, called by TCRdb with MiXCR from the reads. The sample lists approximately 990,000 distinct CDR3 sequences, approximately 32% occurring once. Sequences were derived from cultured CD8+ T cells from PBMCs, sampled from culture after CMV antigen stimulation. The receptor source for this set is a human donor in good health (CMV status not recorded). Some clones in this sample may be carry-over from other donors' samples.

J is TRBJ2-7 and V is TRBV4-1; 7 positions agree with TRBD1. From germline, CDR1 is MGHRA and CDR2 YSYEKL. The ends lost 4 bases at V and 3 bases at J; junction bases unmatched: 9. This CDR3 region has 15 residues. CDR3 sequence reads: CASSPSVGQFYEQYV. CDR3 coding DNA: TGCGCCAGCAGCCCCTCCGTGGGACAGTTCTACGAGCAGTACGTC.

The chain recombines TRBV7-6 with TRBJ1-5; the D gene is possibly TRBD1 (5 bases). Germline-derived CDR1 and CDR2 are SGHVS and FNYEAQ. Between the trimmed V and J ends, which lost 4 bases and 5 bases, there was a span of 9 bases. The CDR3 contains 13 residues. The CDR3 nucleotides are TGTGCCAGCAGCTCCGAGGGACATCAGCCCCAGCATTTT. As protein: CASSSEGHQPQHF.

The rearrangement uses TRBV6-1 and TRBJ2-2, with D possibly being TRBD2 (6 bases). Trimming pared 4 bases from V and 0 bases from J, leaving 9 bases between. Germline CDR1 MNHNS, CDR2 SASEGT. The CDR3 contains 15 residues. The CDR3 region is CASSGRDSNTGELFF. As DNA, the CDR3 is TGTGCCAGCAGTGGGCGGGACTCGAACACCGGGGAGCTGTTTTTT.

In this sample, this clonotype turned up many times. This chain connects TRBV7-2 to TRBJ2-2, with TRBD1 matching over 7 bases. V was pared by 0 bases and J by 0 bases, with 4 bases of the junction left unmatched. This CDR3 is built from 17 residues. Per the germline V gene, CDR1 is SGHTA and CDR2 is FQGNSA. The DNA for the CDR3 is TGTGCCAGCAGCTTAGCGAGAGACAGGGCGAACACCGGGGAGCTGTTTTTT. This encodes CASSLARDRANTGELFF. The whole variable domain, filled in from reference TRBV7-2 and TRBJ2-2, reads GAGVSQSPSNKVTEKGKDVELRCDPISGHTALYWYRQSLGQGLEFLIYFQGNSAPDKSGLPSDRFSAERTGGSVSTLTIQRTQQEDSAVYLCASSLARDRANTGELFFGEGSRLTVL.

In this sample, this clonotype turned up a few times. V gene TRBV5-1 combines with J gene TRBJ2-2; perhaps D is TRBD1 or TRBD2 (6 bases each). This CDR3 region has 15 residues. Per germline, CDR1 SGHRS and CDR2 YFSETQ. The V end lost 2 bases, the J end lost 8 bases, and 16 bases lay between the germline ends. The CDR3 DNA reads TGCGCCAGCAGCTTCAACAGGGAGGTTCAAGGGGAGCTGTTTTTT. Translating it yields CASSFNREVQGELFF.

This clonotype has a count of ten or more. The rearrangement links TRBV7-6 to TRBJ1-1, with D possibly being TRBD1 (6 bases). V lost 2 bases to trimming and J lost 4 bases, with 11 bases between them. The germline V gene encodes CDR1 SGHVS and CDR2 FNYEAQ. This CDR3 is built from 14 residues. The CDR3 region has the DNA TGTGCCAGCAGCTTATGGTCAGGGGCCACTGAAGCTTTCTTT. Protein: CASSLWSGATEAFF.